The text below deals with one T cell receptor beta chain. This record belongs to a study of Ad26.COV2.S vaccination and SARS-CoV-2 variants. Study at large: The trial was COV1001 and the donor's arm was Ad26.COV2.S. The vaccine Ad26.COV2.S was put into the muscle once, or twice with 56 days between.

TCRdb's copy holds only in-frame clones and misses some; the assay was immunoSEQ multiplex PCR. The table records about 280,000 clones, around 87% of them present only once. Treatment specified: about 20 received Ad26.COV2.S at low or high dose, single or two shots; roughly five received placebo; per-sample allocation not given. On day 63 after the first injection, vaccine and placebo recipients gave samples. Donor was an adult aged 18-55 years in Boston. The sequence was collected from a person between 18 and 65 years old who received the Ad26.COV2.S COVID-19 vaccine or a placebo. The sample was peripheral blood, taken in a trial of Ad26.COV2.S vaccine versus placebo.

CDR3 sequence: CASSQDGGQGSQPQHF. DNA of the CDR3: TGTGCCAGCAGCCAAGATGGGGGACAGGGGAGTCAGCCCCAGCATTTT. The gene calls are TRBV3-1 (or the pseudogene TRBV3-2) and TRBJ1-5, with TRBD1 matching over 10 bases. J gave up 6 bases and V 0 bases, and 5 bases lay outside the gene matches. There are 16 residues in the CDR3. Germline lookup yields CDR1 LGHDT and CDR2 YNNKEL (reference sequence).